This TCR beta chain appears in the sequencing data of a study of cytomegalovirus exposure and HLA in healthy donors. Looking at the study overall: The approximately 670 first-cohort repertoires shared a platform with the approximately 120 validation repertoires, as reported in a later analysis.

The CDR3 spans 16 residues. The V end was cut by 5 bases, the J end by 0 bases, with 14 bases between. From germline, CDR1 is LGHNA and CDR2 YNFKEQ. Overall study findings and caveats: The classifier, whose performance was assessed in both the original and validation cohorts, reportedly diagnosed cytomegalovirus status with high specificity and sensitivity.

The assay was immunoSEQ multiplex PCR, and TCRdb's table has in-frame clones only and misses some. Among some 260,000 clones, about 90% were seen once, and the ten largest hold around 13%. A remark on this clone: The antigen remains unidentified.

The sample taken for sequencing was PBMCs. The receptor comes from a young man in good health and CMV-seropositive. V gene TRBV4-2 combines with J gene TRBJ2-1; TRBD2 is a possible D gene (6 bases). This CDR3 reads CASSGGTSSSYNEQFF. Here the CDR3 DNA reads TGTGCCAGCAGCGGCGGGACTTCGAGCTCCTACAATGAGCAGTTCTTC.